These 10 T cell receptor beta chains were sequenced from one sample in a study of cytomegalovirus exposure and HLA in healthy donors. The PCR used 60 Vbeta and 13 Jbeta primers. Sequencing used immunoSEQ multiplex PCR; TCRdb keeps in-frame clones, though not all of them. The data hold 100,000 or so clones, with nearly 85% observed a single time. The sample taken for sequencing was PBMCs. Every receptor here comes from a man aged 18 to 30 in good health and CMV-seronegative.

This clone was recorded a few times. The rearrangement links TRBV25-1 to TRBJ2-7, with TRBD1 matching 7 bases. This CDR3 has 17 amino acids. From germline, CDR1 is MGHDK and CDR2 SYGVNS. V lost 1 base, J lost 1 base, and 10 bases stayed unmatched. The CDR3 reads CASSEFDGTEVSYEQYF. CDR3 nucleotide sequence: TGTGCCAGCAGTGAATTTGACGGGACAGAAGTTTCCTACGAGCAGTACTTC.

The V and J genes are TRBV4-3 and TRBJ2-5; 10 bases match TRBD2. The germline gives CDR1 LGHNA, CDR2 YSLEER. There are 16 residues in the CDR3. The junction had 8 bases not matched to a gene; V was cut back by 2 bases and J by 5 bases. In nucleotides, the CDR3 is TGCGCCAGCAGCCAATCCGCGGGACTAGCGCAGGAGACCCAGTACTTC. Its translation is CASSQSAGLAQETQYF.

CDR3 loop: CASSREESYEQYF. The CDR3, as DNA: TGTGCCAGCTCACGGGAGGAGTCCTACGAGCAGTACTTC. This sequence joins TRBV18 and TRBJ2-7; weak D call: TRBD2 (6 bases). The CDR3 covers 13 residues. The ends were cut back, 4 bases at V and 1 base at J, with 8 bases in the middle. Germline lookup yields CDR1 KGHSH and CDR2 LQKENI.

V is TRBV6-4 and J is TRBJ2-7, with 8 positions matching TRBD2. CDR3 length equals 14 residues. In germline, CDR1 is MRHNA, CDR2 SNTAGT. Trimming cost V 7 bases and J 0 bases; bases outside gene matches: 5. CDR3 residues: CASKSAGDSYEQYF. The CDR3 DNA sequence: TGTGCCAGCAAATCAGCGGGGGACTCCTACGAGCAGTACTTC.

This clone was seen just once. The chain employs TRBV18 and TRBJ2-1; a possible D gene is TRBD2 (5 bases). V was cut by 1 base and J by 9 bases, with 7 bases left in between. The CDR3 sequence is 12 residues long. Looked up from germline, CDR1 is KGHSH and CDR2 is LQKENI. The CDR3 loop reads CASSPREFEQFF. In DNA, the CDR3 is TGTGCCAGCTCACCACGGGAGTTTGAGCAGTTCTTC.

This clone has just a few counts. CDR3 coding DNA: TGTGCCAGCAGTTACTACAGTGGTGAGCAGTTCTTC. Translated, it gives CASSYYSGEQFF. The chain couples TRBV6-6 to TRBJ2-1; D is unclear. V lost 1 base and J 9 bases, leaving 7 bases between the germline ends. Germline CDR1 MNHNY, CDR2 SVGAGI (reference sequence). The CDR3 loop spans 12 amino acids.

This clone appeared a single time. The chain couples TRBV11-1 to TRBJ1-3; D gene uncertain. The CDR3 consists of 19 residues. The V end lost 5 bases, the J end lost 4 bases, and 27 bases lay between the germline ends. Germline V gene data show CDR1 as SGHAT and CDR2 as FQDESV (reference sequence). The CDR3 sequence is CASSPFPDSRTTRGNTIYF. The CDR3 bases are TGTGCCAGCAGCCCGTTTCCGGATAGCAGAACGACCCGGGGAAACACCATATATTTT.

This clone was seen once. Relative to the germline gene, one junction end is altered; a read error may explain this. The V and J genes are TRBV19 and TRBJ1-3; no reliable D call. Germline V lookup: CDR1 LNHDA, CDR2 SQIVND (reference sequence). The CDR3 runs to 14 residues. The DNA for the CDR3 is TGTGCCAGTATATATACTGGGCCTGGAAACACCACATATTTT. Its protein is CASIYTGPGNTTYF.

The chain has TRBV6-5 and TRBJ1-2; no clear D gene. CDR1 is MNHEY and CDR2 is SVGAGI in the germline V gene. The ends were cut back, 11 bases at V and 9 bases at J, with 19 bases in the middle. CDR3 length equals 12 residues. The CDR3 DNA sequence: TGTGCCCTGCGGCCCCCTGAACCAAGCTACACCTTC. Its protein product is CALRPPEPSYTF.

This clone has a handful of counts. V usage is TRBV19 and J usage is TRBJ2-1; TRBD2 agrees at 8 bases. V was clipped by 5 bases and J by 6 bases; unmatched bases: 9. The CDR3 is 15 residues long. Germline values: CDR1 LNHDA, CDR2 SQIVND (reference sequence). The CDR3 DNA reads TGTGCCAGTAGTTATCTGACTAGCGTTATCAATGAGCAGTTCTTC. Its protein product is CASSYLTSVINEQFF.